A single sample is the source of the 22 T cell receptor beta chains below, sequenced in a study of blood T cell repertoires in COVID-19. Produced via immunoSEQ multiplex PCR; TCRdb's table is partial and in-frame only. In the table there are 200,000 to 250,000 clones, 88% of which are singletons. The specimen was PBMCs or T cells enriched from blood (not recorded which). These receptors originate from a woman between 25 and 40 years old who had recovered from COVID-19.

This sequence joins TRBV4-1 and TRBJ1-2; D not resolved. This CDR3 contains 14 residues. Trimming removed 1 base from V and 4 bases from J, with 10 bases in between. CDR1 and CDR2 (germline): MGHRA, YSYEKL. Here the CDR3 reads CASSQVTNGYGYTF. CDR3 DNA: TGCGCCAGCAGCCAAGTTACGAACGGCTATGGCTACACCTTC.

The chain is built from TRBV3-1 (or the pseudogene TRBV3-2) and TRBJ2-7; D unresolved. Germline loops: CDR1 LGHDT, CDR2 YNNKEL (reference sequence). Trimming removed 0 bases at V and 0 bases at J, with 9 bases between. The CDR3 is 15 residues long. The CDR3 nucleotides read TGTGCCAGCAGCCAAGATATGAGACACTCCTACGAGCAGTACTTC. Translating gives CASSQDMRHSYEQYF.

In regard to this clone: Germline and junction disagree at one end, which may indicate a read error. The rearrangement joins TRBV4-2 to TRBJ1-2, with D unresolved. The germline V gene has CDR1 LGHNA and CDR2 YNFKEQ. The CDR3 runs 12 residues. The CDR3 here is CASSKDPDGYTF. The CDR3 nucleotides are TGTGCCAGCAGCAAAGACCCTGATGGCTACACCTTC.

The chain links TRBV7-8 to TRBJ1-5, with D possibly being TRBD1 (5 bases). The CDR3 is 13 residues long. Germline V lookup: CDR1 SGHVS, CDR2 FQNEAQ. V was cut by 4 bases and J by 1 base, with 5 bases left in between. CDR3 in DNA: TGTGCCAGCAGCTGGGGCAGCAATCAGCCCCAGCATTTT. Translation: CASSWGSNQPQHF.

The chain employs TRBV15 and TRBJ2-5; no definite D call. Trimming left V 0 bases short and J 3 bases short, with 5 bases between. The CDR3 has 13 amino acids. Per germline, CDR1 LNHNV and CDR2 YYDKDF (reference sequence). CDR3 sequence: CATSRDQEETQYF. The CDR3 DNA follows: TGTGCCACCAGCAGAGATCAGGAAGAGACCCAGTACTTC.

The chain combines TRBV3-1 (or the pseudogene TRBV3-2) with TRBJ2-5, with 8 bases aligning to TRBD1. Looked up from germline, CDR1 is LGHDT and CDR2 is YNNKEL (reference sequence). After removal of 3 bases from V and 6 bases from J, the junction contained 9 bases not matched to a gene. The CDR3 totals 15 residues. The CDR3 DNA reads TGTGCCAGCAGCCAGGGGTTGGCAGGGGGCAAGACCCAGTACTTC. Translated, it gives CASSQGLAGGKTQYF.

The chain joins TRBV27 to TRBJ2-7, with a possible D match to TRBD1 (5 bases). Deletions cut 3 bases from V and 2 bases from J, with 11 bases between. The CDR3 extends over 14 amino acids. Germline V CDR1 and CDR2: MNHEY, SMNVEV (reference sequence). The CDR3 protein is CASSFRAPPYEQYF. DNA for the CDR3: TGTGCCAGCAGTTTCAGGGCCCCTCCCTACGAGCAGTACTTC.

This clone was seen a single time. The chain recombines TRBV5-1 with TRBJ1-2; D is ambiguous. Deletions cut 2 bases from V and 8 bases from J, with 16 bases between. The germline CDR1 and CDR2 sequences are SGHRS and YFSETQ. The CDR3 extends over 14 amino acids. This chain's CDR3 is CASSFPARGRGYTF. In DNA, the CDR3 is TGCGCCAGCAGCTTCCCGGCCCGCGGGAGGGGCTACACCTTC.

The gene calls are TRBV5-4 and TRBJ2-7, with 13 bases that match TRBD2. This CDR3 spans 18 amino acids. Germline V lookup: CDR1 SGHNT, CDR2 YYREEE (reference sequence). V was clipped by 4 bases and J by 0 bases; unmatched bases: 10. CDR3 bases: TGTGCCAGCAGCCGTGGACTAGCGGGGGCCCCAAGCTCCTACGAGCAGTACTTC. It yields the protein CASSRGLAGAPSSYEQYF.

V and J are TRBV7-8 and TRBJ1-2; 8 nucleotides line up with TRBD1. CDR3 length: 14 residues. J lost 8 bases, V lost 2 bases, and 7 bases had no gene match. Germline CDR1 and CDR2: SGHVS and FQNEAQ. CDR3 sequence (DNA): TGTGCCAGCAGCTTAAAGGACAGGGTCGGGGGCTACACCTTC. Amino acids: CASSLKDRVGGYTF.

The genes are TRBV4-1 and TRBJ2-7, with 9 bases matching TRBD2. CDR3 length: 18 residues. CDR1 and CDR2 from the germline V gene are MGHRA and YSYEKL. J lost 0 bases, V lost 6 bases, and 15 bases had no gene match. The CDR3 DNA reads TGCGCCAGCAGTCTTAGCAGGGTAGCGGGGGCTACCTCCTACGAGCAGTACTTC. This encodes CASSLSRVAGATSYEQYF.

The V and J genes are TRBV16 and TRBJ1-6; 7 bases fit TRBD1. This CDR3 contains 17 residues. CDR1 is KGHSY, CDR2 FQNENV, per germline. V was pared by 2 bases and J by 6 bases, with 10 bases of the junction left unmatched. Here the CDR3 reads CASSQVEGAFRNSPLHF. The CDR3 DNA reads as TGTGCCAGCAGCCAAGTGGAGGGGGCGTTTCGTAATTCACCCCTCCACTTT.

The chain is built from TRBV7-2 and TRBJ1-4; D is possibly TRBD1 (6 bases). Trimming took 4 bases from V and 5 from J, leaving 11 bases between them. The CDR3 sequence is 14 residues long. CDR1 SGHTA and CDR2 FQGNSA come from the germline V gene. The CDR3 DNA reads TGTGCCAGCAGCTCCAGGGGTAACAATGAAAAACTGTTTTTT. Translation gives CASSSRGNNEKLFF.

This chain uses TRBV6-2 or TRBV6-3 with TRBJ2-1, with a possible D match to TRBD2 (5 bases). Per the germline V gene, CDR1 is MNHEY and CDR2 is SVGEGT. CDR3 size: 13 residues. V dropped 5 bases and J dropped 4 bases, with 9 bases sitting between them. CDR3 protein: CASSQLVYNEQFF. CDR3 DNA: TGTGCCAGCAGTCAACTAGTTTACAATGAGCAGTTCTTC.

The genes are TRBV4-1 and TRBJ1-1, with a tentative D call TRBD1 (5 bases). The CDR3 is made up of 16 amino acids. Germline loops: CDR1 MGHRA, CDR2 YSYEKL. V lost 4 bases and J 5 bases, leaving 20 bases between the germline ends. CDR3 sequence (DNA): TGCGCCAGCAGCCTGGGGGGGGTCTTCTTAGGGACTGAAGCTTTCTTT. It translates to CASSLGGVFLGTEAFF.

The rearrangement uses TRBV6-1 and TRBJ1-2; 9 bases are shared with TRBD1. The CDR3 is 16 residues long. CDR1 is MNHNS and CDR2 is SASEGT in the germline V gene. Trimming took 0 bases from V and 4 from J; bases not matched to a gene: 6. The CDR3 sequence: CASSEASGQGGYGYTF. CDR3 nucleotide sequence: TGTGCCAGCAGTGAAGCTTCGGGACAGGGCGGCTATGGCTACACCTTC.

The CDR3 loop reads CASSARPGGQNYGYTF. In DNA, the CDR3 is TGTGCCAGCAGCGCCCGCCCAGGGGGTCAAAACTATGGCTACACCTTC. The rearrangement joins TRBV7-6 to TRBJ1-2; TRBD1 aligns across 7 bases. The germline CDR1 and CDR2 sequences are SGHVS and FNYEAQ. Trimming took 5 bases from V and 2 from J; bases not matched to a gene: 11. The CDR3 totals 16 residues.

This CDR3 reads CASSYAGNQPQHF. For the CDR3, the DNA is TGTGCCAGCAGTTACGCAGGGAATCAGCCCCAGCATTTT. V usage is TRBV2 and J usage is TRBJ1-5, with D perhaps TRBD1 (5 bases). The CDR3 has 13 residues. Germline assignment: CDR1 SNHLY and CDR2 FYNNEI. The V end lost 5 bases, the J end lost 4 bases, and 9 bases lay between the germline ends.

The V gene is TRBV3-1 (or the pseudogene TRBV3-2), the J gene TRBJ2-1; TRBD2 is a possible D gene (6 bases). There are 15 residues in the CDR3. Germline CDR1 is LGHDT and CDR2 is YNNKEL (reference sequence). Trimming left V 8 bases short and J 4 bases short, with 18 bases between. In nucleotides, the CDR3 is TGTGCCAGCTGCCCAGGTAGCGGATATTACAATGAGCAGTTCTTC. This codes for CASCPGSGYYNEQFF.

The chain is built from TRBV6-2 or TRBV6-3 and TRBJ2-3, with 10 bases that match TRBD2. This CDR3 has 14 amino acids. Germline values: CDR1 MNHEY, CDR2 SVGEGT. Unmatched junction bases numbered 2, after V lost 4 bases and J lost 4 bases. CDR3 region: CASSSSGGPDTQYF. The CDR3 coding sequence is TGTGCCAGCAGTTCTAGCGGGGGCCCAGATACGCAGTATTTT.

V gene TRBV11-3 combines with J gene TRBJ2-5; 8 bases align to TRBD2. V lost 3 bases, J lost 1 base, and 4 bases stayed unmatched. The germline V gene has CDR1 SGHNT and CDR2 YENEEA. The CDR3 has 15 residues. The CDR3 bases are TGTGCCAGCAGCTTTTCGGGGGGGCGCCAAGAGACCCAGTACTTC. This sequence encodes CASSFSGGRQETQYF.

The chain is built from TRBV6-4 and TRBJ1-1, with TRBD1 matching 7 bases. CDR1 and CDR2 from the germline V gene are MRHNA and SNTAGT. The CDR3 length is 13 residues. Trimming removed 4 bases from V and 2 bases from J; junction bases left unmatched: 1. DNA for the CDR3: TGTGCCAGCAGTGGACAGGGAAACACTGAAGCTTTCTTT. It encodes CASSGQGNTEAFF.